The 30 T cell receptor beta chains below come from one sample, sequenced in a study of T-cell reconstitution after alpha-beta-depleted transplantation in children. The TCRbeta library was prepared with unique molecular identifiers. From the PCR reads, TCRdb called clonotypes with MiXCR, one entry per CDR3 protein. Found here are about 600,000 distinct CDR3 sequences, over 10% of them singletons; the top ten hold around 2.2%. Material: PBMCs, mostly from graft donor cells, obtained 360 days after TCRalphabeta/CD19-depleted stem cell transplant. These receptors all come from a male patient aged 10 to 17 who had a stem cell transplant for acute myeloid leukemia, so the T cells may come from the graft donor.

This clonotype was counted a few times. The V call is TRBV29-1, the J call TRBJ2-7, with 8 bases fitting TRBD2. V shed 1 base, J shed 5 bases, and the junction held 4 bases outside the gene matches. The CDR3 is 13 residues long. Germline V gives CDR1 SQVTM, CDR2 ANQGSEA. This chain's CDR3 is CSVEGSGINEQYF. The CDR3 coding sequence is TGCAGCGTTGAAGGTAGCGGGATAAACGAGCAGTACTTC.

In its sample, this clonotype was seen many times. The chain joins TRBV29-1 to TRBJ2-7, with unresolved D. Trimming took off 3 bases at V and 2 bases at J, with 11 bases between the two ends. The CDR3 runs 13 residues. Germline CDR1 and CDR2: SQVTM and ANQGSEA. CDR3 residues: CSVDSQNPYEQYF. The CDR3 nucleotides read TGCAGCGTTGACTCACAGAACCCCTACGAGCAGTACTTC.

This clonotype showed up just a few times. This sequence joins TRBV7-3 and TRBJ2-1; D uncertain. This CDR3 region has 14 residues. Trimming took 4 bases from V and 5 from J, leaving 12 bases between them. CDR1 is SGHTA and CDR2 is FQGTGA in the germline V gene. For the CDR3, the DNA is TGTGCCAGCAGCTCTAGAGGAACCCACAATGAGCAGTTCTTC. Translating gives CASSSRGTHNEQFF.

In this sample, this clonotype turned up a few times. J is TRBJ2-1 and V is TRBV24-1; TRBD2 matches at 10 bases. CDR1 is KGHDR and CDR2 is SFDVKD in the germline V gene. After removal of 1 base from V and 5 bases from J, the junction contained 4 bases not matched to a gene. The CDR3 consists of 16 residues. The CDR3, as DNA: TGTGCCACCAGTGATTTTGGACTAGCGGAAAACAATGAGCAGTTCTTC. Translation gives CATSDFGLAENNEQFF.

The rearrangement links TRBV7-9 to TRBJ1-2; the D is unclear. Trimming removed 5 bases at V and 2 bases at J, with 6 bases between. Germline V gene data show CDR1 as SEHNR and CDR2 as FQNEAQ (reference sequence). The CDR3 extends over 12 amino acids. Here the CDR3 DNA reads TGTGCCAGCAGCCCGGACAACTATGGCTACACCTTC. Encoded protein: CASSPDNYGYTF.

CDR3 protein: CASSSTGNYQPQHF. The CDR3 DNA is TGTGCCAGCAGTTCGACAGGGAACTATCAGCCCCAGCATTTT. This chain joins TRBV12-3 or TRBV12-4 and TRBJ1-5; 7 nucleotides agree with TRBD1. The CDR3 length is 14 residues. J lost 5 bases, V lost 4 bases, and 5 bases had no gene match.

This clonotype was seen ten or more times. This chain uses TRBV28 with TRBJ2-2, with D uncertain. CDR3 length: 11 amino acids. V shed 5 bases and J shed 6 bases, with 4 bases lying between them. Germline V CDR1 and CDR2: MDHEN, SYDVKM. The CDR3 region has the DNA TGTGCCAGCAGTCCCCCCGGGGAGCTGTTTTTT. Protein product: CASSPPGELFF.

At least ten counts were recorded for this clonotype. For the CDR3, the DNA is TGTGCCAGCAGTTTAGGCGGGACAGTCATTAAGAATGAGCAGTTCTTC. Protein sequence: CASSLGGTVIKNEQFF. The chain uses TRBV28 and TRBJ2-1; possibly TRBD1 for D (7 bases). The CDR3 length is 16 residues. V lost 2 bases to trimming and J lost 7 bases, with 18 bases between them. In germline, CDR1 is MDHEN, CDR2 SYDVKM.

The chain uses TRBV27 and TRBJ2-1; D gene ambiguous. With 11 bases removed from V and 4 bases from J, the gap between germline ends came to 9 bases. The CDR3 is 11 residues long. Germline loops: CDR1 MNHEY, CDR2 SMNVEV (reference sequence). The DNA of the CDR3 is TGTGCCGGCAATCTGTACAATGAGCAGTTCTTC. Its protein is CAGNLYNEQFF.

CDR3 in amino acids: CASSQVLGTTKFF. The CDR3 DNA sequence: TGTGCCAGCAGCCAAGTTTTAGGGACTACGAAGTTCTTC. The chain couples TRBV14 to TRBJ2-1; the match to TRBD2 covers 7 bases. CDR1 and CDR2 (germline): SGHDN, FVKESK. The junction had 8 bases not matched to a gene; V was cut back by 1 base and J by 14 bases. This CDR3 has 13 residues.

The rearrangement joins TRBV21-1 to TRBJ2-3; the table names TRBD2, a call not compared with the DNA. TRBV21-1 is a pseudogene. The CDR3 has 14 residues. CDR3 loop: CASSRRERTDTQYF. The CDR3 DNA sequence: TGTGCCAGCAGCAGGAGGGAGAGGACAGATACGCAGTATTTT.

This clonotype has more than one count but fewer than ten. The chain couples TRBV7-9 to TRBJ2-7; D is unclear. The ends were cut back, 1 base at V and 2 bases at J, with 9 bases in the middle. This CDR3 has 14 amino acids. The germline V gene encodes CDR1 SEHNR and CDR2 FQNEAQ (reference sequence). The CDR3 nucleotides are TGTGCCAGCAGCTTAGTTGTGCCTCCCTACGAGCAGTACTTC. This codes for CASSLVVPPYEQYF. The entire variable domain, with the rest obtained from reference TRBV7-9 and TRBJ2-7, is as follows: DTGVSQNPRHKITKRGQNVTFRCDPISEHNRLYWYRQTLGQGPEFLTYFQNEAQLEKSRLLSDRFSAERPKGSFSTLEIQRTEQGDSAMYLCASSLVVPPYEQYFGPGTRLTVT.

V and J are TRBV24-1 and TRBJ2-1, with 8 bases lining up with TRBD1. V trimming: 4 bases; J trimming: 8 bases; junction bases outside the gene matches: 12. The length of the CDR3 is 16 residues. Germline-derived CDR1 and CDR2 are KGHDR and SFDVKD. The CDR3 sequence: CATSEGQAALHHEQFF. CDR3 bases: TGTGCCACCAGTGAGGGACAGGCCGCACTACATCATGAGCAGTTCTTC.

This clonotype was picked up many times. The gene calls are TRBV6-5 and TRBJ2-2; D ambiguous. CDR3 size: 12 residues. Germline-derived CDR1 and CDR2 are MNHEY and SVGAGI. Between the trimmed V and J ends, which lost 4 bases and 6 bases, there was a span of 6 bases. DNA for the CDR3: TGTGCCAGCAGTTCGCATCCCGGGGAGCTGTTTTTT. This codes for CASSSHPGELFF.

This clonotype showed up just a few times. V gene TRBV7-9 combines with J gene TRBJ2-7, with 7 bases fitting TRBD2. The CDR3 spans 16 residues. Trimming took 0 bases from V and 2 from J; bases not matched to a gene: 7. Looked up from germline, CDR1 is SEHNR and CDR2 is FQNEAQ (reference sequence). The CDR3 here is CASSLARLADTYEQYF. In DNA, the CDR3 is TGTGCCAGCAGCTTAGCGCGCCTAGCGGATACCTACGAGCAGTACTTC.

CDR3 amino acids: CASSVDGLGHEQYF. Here the CDR3 DNA reads TGTGCCAGCAGCGTAGACGGGCTTGGGCACGAGCAGTACTTC. The gene calls are TRBV9 and TRBJ2-7, with unresolved D. Trimming shortened V by 0 bases and J by 5 bases, and 12 bases separated the two germline ends. The CDR3 sequence is 14 residues long. Per germline, CDR1 SGDLS and CDR2 YYNGEE.

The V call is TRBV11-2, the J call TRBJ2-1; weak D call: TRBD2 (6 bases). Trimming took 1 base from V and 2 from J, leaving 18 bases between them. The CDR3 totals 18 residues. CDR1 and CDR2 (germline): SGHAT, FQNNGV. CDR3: CASSLGAWRGGTYNEQFF. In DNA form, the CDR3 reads TGTGCCAGCAGCTTAGGGGCGTGGCGGGGCGGAACCTACAATGAGCAGTTCTTC. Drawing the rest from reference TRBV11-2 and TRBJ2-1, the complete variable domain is EAGVAQSPRYKIIEKRQSVAFWCNPISGHATLYWYQQILGQGPKLLIQFQNNGVVDDSQLPKDRFSAERLKGVDSTLKIQPAKLEDSAVYLCASSLGAWRGGTYNEQFFGPGTRLTVL.

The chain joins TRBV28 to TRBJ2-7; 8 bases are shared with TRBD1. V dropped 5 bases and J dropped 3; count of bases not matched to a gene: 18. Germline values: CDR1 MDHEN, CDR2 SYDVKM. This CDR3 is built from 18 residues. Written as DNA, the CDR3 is TGTGCCAGCAGTCCTAACGAGGGCCTGACAGGGGCTAACTACGAGCAGTACTTC. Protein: CASSPNEGLTGANYEQYF.

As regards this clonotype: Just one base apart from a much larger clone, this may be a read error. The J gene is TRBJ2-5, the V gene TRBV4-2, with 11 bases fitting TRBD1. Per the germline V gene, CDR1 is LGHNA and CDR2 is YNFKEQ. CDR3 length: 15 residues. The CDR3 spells CARSPGTGGQETQYF. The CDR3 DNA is TGTGCCAGGAGCCCCGGGACAGGGGGCCAAGAGACCCAGTACTTC.

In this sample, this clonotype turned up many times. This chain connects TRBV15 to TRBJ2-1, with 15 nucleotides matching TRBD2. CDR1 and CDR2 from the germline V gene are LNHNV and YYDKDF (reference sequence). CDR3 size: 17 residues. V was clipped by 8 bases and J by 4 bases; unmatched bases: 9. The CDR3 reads CATAPGLAGGGYNEQFF. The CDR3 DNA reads TGTGCCACCGCACCGGGACTAGCGGGAGGCGGGTACAATGAGCAGTTCTTC.

CDR3 protein: CASSSFRGKYEQYF. CDR3 in DNA: TGCGCCAGCAGCTCGTTTCGAGGGAAGTACGAGCAGTACTTC. The chain links TRBV5-1 to TRBJ2-7, with D possibly matching TRBD2 (5 bases). Trimming left V 3 bases short and J 4 bases short, with 14 bases between. This CDR3 spans 14 amino acids. Per the germline V gene, CDR1 is SGHRS and CDR2 is YFSETQ.

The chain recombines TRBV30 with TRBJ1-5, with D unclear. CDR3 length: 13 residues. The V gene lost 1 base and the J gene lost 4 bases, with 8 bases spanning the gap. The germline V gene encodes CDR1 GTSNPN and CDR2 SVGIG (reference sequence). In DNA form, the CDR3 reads TGTGCCTGGAGTGGGCAGCCTAATCAGCCCCAGCATTTT. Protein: CAWSGQPNQPQHF.

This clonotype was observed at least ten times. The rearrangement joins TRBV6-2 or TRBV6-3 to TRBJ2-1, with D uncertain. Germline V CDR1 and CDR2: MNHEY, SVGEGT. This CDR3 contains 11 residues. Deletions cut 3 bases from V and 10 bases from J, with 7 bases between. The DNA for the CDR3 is TGTGCCAGCAGTTATCTACAGGAGCAGTTCTTC. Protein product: CASSYLQEQFF.

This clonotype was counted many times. DNA for the CDR3: TGTGCCAGCAGTGAATGGCGGGCCAGGTTAGAGACCCAGTACTTC. Translated, it gives CASSEWRARLETQYF. The chain has TRBV25-1 and TRBJ2-5, with D possibly matching TRBD2 (5 bases). V was pared by 1 base and J by 4 bases, with 13 bases between. CDR1 is MGHDK, CDR2 SYGVNS, per germline. CDR3 length: 15 residues.

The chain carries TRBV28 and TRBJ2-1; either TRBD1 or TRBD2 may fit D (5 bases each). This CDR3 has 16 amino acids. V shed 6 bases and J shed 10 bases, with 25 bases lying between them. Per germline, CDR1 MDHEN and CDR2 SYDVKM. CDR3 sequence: CASSRIQDWKTYEQFF. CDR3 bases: TGTGCCAGCAGCCGAATACAGGACTGGAAAACCTACGAGCAGTTCTTC.

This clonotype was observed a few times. For the CDR3, the DNA is TGTGCCAGCGACAGGGGCGCGTACCAAGAGACCCAGTACTTC. Amino acids: CASDRGAYQETQYF. The chain uses TRBV2 and TRBJ2-5; 8 positions match TRBD1. V gave up 8 bases and J gave up 0 bases; unmatched junction bases: 5. CDR1 and CDR2 from the germline V gene are SNHLY and FYNNEI. The CDR3 is 14 amino acids. The full variable domain, in which reference TRBV2 and TRBJ2-5 provide the parts outside the CDR3, is EPEVTQTPSHQVTQMGQEVILRCVPISNHLYFYWYRQILGQKVEFLVSFYNNEISEKSEIFDDQFSVERPDGSNFTLKIRSTKLEDSAMYFCASDRGAYQETQYFGPGTRLLVL.

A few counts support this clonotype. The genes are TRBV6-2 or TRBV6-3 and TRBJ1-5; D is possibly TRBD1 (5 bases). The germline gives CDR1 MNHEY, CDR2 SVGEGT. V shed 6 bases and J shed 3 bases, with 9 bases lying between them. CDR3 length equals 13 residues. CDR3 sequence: CASREGPNQPQHF. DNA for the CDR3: TGTGCCAGCAGAGAGGGGCCCAATCAGCCCCAGCATTTT.

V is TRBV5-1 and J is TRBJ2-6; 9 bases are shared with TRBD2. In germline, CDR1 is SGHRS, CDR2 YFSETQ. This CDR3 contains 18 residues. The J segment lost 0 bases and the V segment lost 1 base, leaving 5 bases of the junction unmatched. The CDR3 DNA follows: TGCGCCAGCAGCTTGTCCCTAGCGGGGATCTCTGGGGCCAACGTCCTGACTTTC. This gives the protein CASSLSLAGISGANVLTF.

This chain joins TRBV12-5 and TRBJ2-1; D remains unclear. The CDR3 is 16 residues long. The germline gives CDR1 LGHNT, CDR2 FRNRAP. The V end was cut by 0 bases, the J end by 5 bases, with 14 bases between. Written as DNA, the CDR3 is TGTGCTAGTGGTTTGGTTCTGGGTATTGGGGACAATGAGCAGTTCTTC. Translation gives CASGLVLGIGDNEQFF.

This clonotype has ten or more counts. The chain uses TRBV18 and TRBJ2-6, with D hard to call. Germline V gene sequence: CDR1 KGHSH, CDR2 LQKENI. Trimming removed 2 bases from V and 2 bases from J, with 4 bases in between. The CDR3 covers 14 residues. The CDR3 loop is CASSPGTGANVLTF. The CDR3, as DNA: TGTGCCAGCTCACCAGGGACTGGGGCCAACGTCCTGACTTTC.